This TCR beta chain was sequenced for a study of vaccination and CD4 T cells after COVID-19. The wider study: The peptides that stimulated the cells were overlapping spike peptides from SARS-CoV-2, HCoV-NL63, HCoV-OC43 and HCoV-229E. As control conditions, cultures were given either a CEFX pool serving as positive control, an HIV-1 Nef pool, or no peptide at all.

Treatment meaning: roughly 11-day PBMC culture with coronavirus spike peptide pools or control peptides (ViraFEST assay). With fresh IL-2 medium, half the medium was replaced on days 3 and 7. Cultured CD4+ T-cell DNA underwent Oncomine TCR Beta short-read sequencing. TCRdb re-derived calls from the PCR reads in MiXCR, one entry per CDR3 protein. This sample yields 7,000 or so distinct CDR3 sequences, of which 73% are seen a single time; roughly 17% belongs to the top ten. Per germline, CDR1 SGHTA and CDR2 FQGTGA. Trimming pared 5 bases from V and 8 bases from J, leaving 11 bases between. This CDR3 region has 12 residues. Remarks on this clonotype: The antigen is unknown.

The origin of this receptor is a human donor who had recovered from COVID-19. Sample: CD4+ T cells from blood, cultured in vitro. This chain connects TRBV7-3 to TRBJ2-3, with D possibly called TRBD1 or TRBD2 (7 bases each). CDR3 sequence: CASSVRGGTQYF. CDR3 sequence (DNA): TGTGCCAGCAGCGTCAGGGGGGGTACGCAGTATTTT.